The present entry profiles one TCR beta chain with its context. V shed 0 bases and J shed 11 bases, with 10 bases lying between them. CDR3 length: 13 residues. Germline values: CDR1 SGHNT, CDR2 YENEEA. The PCR ran on 60 Vbeta and 13 Jbeta primers. Some clones are missing from TCRdb's copy, which holds only in-frame ones; the method was immunoSEQ multiplex PCR. The profile shows about 140,000 clones, around two thirds of them singletons. This sample was included in a study of cytomegalovirus exposure and HLA in healthy donors. Study overall: There were 65 million to 85 million unique TCRs (from HLA-typed donors) in an early data release.

Sequenced sample: PBMCs. The source is a woman aged 40 to 50 in good health and CMV-seronegative. V gene TRBV11-3 combines with J gene TRBJ2-2; D gene ambiguous. CDR3 bases: TGTGCCAGCAGCTTAGACGCTGATACAGAGCTGTTTTTT. Amino acids: CASSLDADTELFF.